This TCR beta chain was profiled in a study of blood T cell repertoires in COVID-19. Study overall: Samples representing acute and convalescent COVID-19 were sourced from the United States, Italy and Spain. Nucleic acid was either cDNA or gDNA, and it came from T cells, B-cell-depleted T cells, or PBMCs.

In the original processing: Amplification with reference gene primers provided the estimates of nucleated cell counts. Here immunoSEQ multiplex PCR was the method, and the copy in TCRdb shows in-frame clones only, minus some. The D gene and trimming were derived from the DNA, and the V and J assignments and clone size from that table. Among about 250,000 clones, roughly 82% were seen once, and the ten largest hold about 5.3%. The CDR3 runs to 14 residues. CDR1 MNHEY and CDR2 SVGEGT come from the germline V gene. Trimming took 0 bases from V and 9 from J; bases not matched to a gene: 1. The source is an elderly woman with active or convalescent COVID-19. Source material: peripheral blood. The V and J genes are TRBV6-2 or TRBV6-3 and TRBJ2-1; 11 nucleotides align to TRBD2. The CDR3 nucleotides are TGTGCCAGCAGTTACTCCGGGACTAGCGGTGAGCAGTTCTTC. This translates into CASSYSGTSGEQFF.